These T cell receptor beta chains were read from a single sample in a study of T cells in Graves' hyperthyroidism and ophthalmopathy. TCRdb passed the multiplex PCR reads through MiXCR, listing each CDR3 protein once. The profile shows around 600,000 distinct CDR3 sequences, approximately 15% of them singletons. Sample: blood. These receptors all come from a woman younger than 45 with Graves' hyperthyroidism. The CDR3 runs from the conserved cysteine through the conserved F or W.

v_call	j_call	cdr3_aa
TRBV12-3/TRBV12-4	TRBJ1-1	CASTGYVTGGNTEAFF
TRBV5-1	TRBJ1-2	CASSLAGSNYGYTF
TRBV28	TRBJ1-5	CASSLSKPDNQPQHF
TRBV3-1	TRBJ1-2	CASSPKDRVSGYTF
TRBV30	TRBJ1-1	CAWSAYVLGMNTEAFF
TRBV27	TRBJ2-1	CASRSLLVHNEQFF
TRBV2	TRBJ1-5	CASHPGSNQPQHF
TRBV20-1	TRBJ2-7	CSARWRDRYEQYF
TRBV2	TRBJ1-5	CAGRQILDEPQHF
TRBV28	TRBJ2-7	CASTFGSTYEQCF
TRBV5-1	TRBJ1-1	CASSLGGRMNTEAFF
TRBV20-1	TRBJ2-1	CSARGLAGGSSYNEQFF
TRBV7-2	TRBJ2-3	CASSLGPQGSDTQYF
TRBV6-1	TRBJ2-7	CASDLGGLAGGYEQYF
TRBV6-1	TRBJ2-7	CASSEDDDAYEQYF
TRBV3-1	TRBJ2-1	CASSQDAGFSYNEQFF
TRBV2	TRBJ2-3	CASRKTSGSVDTQYF
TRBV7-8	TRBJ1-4	CASSSQGKDEKLFF
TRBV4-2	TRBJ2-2	CASSQVNGELFF
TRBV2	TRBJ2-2	CASRPPGFTGELFF
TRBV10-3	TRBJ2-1	CAISESGPPYNEQFF
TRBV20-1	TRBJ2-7	CSASPRGPVYEQYF
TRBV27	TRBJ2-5	CASSLSQGVVETQYF
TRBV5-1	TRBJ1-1	CASSPEDGTEAFF
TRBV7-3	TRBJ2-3	CASSPGLAYDTQYF
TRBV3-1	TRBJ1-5	CASSQDQGNQPQHF
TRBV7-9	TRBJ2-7	CASSPDRTAGPTYEQYF
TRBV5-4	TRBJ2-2	CASRNRGNGELFF
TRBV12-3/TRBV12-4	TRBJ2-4	CASSHGTGTGVGIQYF
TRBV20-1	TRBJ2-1	CSATGRDTPVDGQFF
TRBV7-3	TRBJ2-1	CASSVSGIGSYNEQFF
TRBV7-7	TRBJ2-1	CASSLGPPTSGTSEQFF
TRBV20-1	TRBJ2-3	CSALSDTQYF
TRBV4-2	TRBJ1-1	CASSQVAGLEVNTEAFF
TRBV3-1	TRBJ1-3	CASSPAVPGKAGNTIYF
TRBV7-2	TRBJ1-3	CASSFQGNTIYF
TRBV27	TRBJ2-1	CASMASYNEQFF
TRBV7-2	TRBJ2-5	CASSVRQGKVETQYF
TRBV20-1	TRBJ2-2	CSAGRRDVTSPGELFF
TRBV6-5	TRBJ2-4	CASSYGSGKNIQYF
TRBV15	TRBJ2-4	CATSRAGQGKNIQYF